This TCR beta chain was observed in a study of T cell responses to AZD1222 COVID-19 vaccine. The protocol was immunoSEQ multiplex PCR, while the TCRdb copy is restricted to in-frame clones and leaves out a portion. The sample yields some 86,000 clones, 70% to 90% seen once. CDR1 is SGHNT, CDR2 YYREEE, per germline (reference sequence). The CDR3 extends over 16 amino acids. With 0 bases clipped from V and 5 bases from J, the junction kept 6 bases outside the gene matches. The sequence was collected from an adult in good health. The chain has TRBV5-4 and TRBJ2-5; 11 bases agree with TRBD1. This material consisted of peripheral blood, taken on day 0 of AZD1222 vaccination. The CDR3 DNA follows: TGTGCCAGCAGCTTGGGCGGGACAGGGGGAGTTGAGACCCAGTACTTC. Translating gives CASSLGGTGGVETQYF.